These T cell receptor beta chains were read from a single sample in a study of cytomegalovirus exposure and HLA in healthy donors. TCRdb's copy holds only in-frame clones and misses some; the assay was immunoSEQ multiplex PCR. The profile covers approximately 210,000 clones, with just over 85% appearing a single time and about 3% taken by the ten largest. The sequenced sample consisted of PBMCs. These receptors came from a woman aged 18-29 years in good health and CMV-seronegative. CDR3s include the opening cysteine and the closing phenylalanine or tryptophan. The D gene is left open where the match is weak. Clone size is given for some rows only: seen once, a few or many times, or a class if the clone is expanded.

j_call: TRBJ2-2; v_call: TRBV5-1; d_call: TRBD2; clone_size: .; cdr3_nt: TGCGCCAGCAGGCTAGCGGCGAACACCGGGGAGCTGTTTTTT; cdr3_aa: CASRLAANTGELFF
j_call: TRBJ1-1; v_call: TRBV20-1; d_call: .; clone_size: .; cdr3_nt: TGCAGTGCTAGGGCGGCGGAAGAAGCTTTCTTT; cdr3_aa: CSARAAEEAFF
j_call: TRBJ2-5; v_call: TRBV19; d_call: TRBD2; clone_size: .; cdr3_nt: TGTGCCAGTAGTCCAGGGAGGCTAGCGGGATGGATTACGCAAGAGACCCAGTACTTC; cdr3_aa: CASSPGRLAGWITQETQYF
j_call: TRBJ1-2; v_call: TRBV29-1; d_call: TRBD1; clone_size: .; cdr3_nt: TGCAGCGTCGAATACAGGGGTCGGGCAACCTTC; cdr3_aa: CSVEYRGRATF
j_call: TRBJ2-7; v_call: TRBV7-2; d_call: .; clone_size: .; cdr3_nt: TGTGCCAGCAGCTTGAACGGGAAGGGCGAGCAGTACTTC; cdr3_aa: CASSLNGKGEQYF
j_call: TRBJ2-1; v_call: TRBV28; d_call: .; clone_size: .; cdr3_nt: TGTGCCAGCTCCCCCCCATCCCAAGCCCGTGAGCAGTTCTTC; cdr3_aa: CASSPPSQAREQFF
j_call: TRBJ2-5; v_call: TRBV28; d_call: TRBD2; clone_size: .; cdr3_nt: TGTGCCAGCAGCCCCAGCGGGAGGGCCGAAGAGACCCAGTACTTC; cdr3_aa: CASSPSGRAEETQYF
j_call: TRBJ1-5; v_call: TRBV27; d_call: .; clone_size: .; cdr3_nt: TGTGCCAGCAGTTTACGAGGACAGAATCAGCCCCAGCATTTT; cdr3_aa: CASSLRGQNQPQHF
j_call: TRBJ2-3; v_call: TRBV29-1; d_call: .; clone_size: .; cdr3_nt: TGCAGCGTTCTCCCTACAAGGGGGACAGATACGCAGTATTTT; cdr3_aa: CSVLPTRGTDTQYF
j_call: TRBJ2-7; v_call: TRBV7-3; d_call: TRBD2; clone_size: .; cdr3_nt: TGTGCCAGCAGCTCGTCGACTAGCGGGTTCTACGAGCAGTACTTC; cdr3_aa: CASSSSTSGFYEQYF
j_call: TRBJ1-2; v_call: TRBV5-1; d_call: TRBD1; clone_size: .; cdr3_nt: TGCGCCAGCAGCTCTGCTCCGGGACAGGGTGAAGGCTATGGCTACACCTTC; cdr3_aa: CASSSAPGQGEGYGYTF
j_call: TRBJ1-5; v_call: TRBV28; d_call: .; clone_size: .; cdr3_nt: TGTGCCAGCAGTTTGTCGGGAAAGGGTCAGCCCCAGCATTTT; cdr3_aa: CASSLSGKGQPQHF
j_call: TRBJ1-1; v_call: TRBV6-5; d_call: .; clone_size: .; cdr3_nt: TGTGCCAGCAGTTACTCGGGGGGTGAAGCTTTCTTT; cdr3_aa: CASSYSGGEAFF
j_call: TRBJ2-1; v_call: TRBV27; d_call: .; clone_size: few; cdr3_nt: TGTGCCAGCAGTTGGGTCGGCAGGGCGTACAATGAGCAGTTCTTC; cdr3_aa: CASSWVGRAYNEQFF
j_call: TRBJ1-2; v_call: TRBV28; d_call: .; clone_size: .; cdr3_nt: TGTGCCAGCAGTTTAAGGAGGACCGCCCTCGGCTACACCTTC; cdr3_aa: CASSLRRTALGYTF
j_call: TRBJ2-1; v_call: TRBV28; d_call: TRBD1; clone_size: once; cdr3_nt: TGTGCCAGCAGTCAGGGCGGGACAGGGGTCTACAATGAGCAGTTCTTC; cdr3_aa: CASSQGGTGVYNEQFF
j_call: TRBJ1-5; v_call: TRBV27; d_call: TRBD1; clone_size: .; cdr3_nt: TGTGCCAGCAGTCCGTCCCGGGACAGGGACCAGCCCCAGCATTTT; cdr3_aa: CASSPSRDRDQPQHF
j_call: TRBJ2-3; v_call: TRBV27; d_call: TRBD2; clone_size: .; cdr3_nt: TGTGCCAGTATCGCATTCACGACGGGAGGTACGCAGTATTTT; cdr3_aa: CASIAFTTGGTQYF
j_call: TRBJ2-2; v_call: TRBV4-2; d_call: .; clone_size: .; cdr3_nt: TGTGCCAGCAGTCAAGGCGGTGACACCGGGGAGCTGTTTTTT; cdr3_aa: CASSQGGDTGELFF
j_call: TRBJ2-1; v_call: TRBV7-3; d_call: TRBD2; clone_size: .; cdr3_nt: TGTGCCAGCAGCTTATTAGGTCTAGCGGGCCCAAATGAGCAGTTCTTC; cdr3_aa: CASSLLGLAGPNEQFF
j_call: TRBJ1-5; v_call: TRBV19; d_call: .; clone_size: .; cdr3_nt: TGTGCCAGTAGTATAGAGGGGGCTGGTCAGCCCCAGCATTTT; cdr3_aa: CASSIEGAGQPQHF
j_call: TRBJ2-5; v_call: TRBV19; d_call: .; clone_size: .; cdr3_nt: TGTGCCAGTAGTATTCGCACTAGTGTCCAGACCCAGTACTTC; cdr3_aa: CASSIRTSVQTQYF
j_call: TRBJ1-4; v_call: TRBV21-1; d_call: .; clone_size: .; cdr3_nt: TGTGCCACCCTCTGCGAAAAAGGCAGGGTTGATGAAAAACTGTTTTTT; cdr3_aa: CATLCEKGRVDEKLFF
j_call: TRBJ1-5; v_call: TRBV19; d_call: TRBD1; clone_size: once; cdr3_nt: TGTGCCAGTAGTTGGGGGACAGGGCTAAATCAGCCCCAGCATTTT; cdr3_aa: CASSWGTGLNQPQHF
j_call: TRBJ2-2; v_call: TRBV2; d_call: TRBD2; clone_size: .; cdr3_nt: TGTGCCAGCAGTGATGTGTCTAGCGGGAACACCGGGGAGCTGTTTTTT; cdr3_aa: CASSDVSSGNTGELFF
j_call: TRBJ2-5; v_call: TRBV9; d_call: TRBD1; clone_size: .; cdr3_nt: TGTGCCAGCACCCCTTCGGGACAGCGGTCAGAGACCCAGTACTTC; cdr3_aa: CASTPSGQRSETQYF
j_call: TRBJ2-1; v_call: TRBV19; d_call: TRBD1; clone_size: .; cdr3_nt: TGTGCCAGTAGTAAACGACAGGGGTGGGCTCGGGAGCAGTTCTTC; cdr3_aa: CASSKRQGWAREQFF
j_call: TRBJ2-5; v_call: TRBV5-1; d_call: .; clone_size: .; cdr3_nt: TGCGCCAGCAGCTTGGCCATAAGTAGCGGAGTACAAGAGACCCAGTACTTC; cdr3_aa: CASSLAISSGVQETQYF